The 23 T cell receptor beta chains reported below all come from one sample, sequenced in a study of T cells in Graves' hyperthyroidism and ophthalmopathy. Amplified regions were TCR beta CDR3 sequences from RNA transcripts. HTBI primers were the set used in a first-round RT-PCR of the TCR CDR3. TCRdb re-called the multiplex PCR reads with MiXCR, one entry per CDR3 protein. The table shows about 640,000 distinct CDR3 sequences, with about a fifth occurring only once. Sequenced sample: blood. The source is a man aged 25 to 45 with Graves' ophthalmopathy.

Many counts were recorded for this clonotype. V gene TRBV28 combines with J gene TRBJ1-1, with D possibly being TRBD1 (5 bases). V dropped 8 bases and J dropped 3 bases, with 13 bases sitting between them. The CDR3 has 13 amino acids. From germline, CDR1 is MDHEN and CDR2 SYDVKM. The CDR3 bases are TGTGCCAGCCTTCTCGACAGCTACACTGAAGCTTTCTTT. Translating it yields CASLLDSYTEAFF.

This clonotype was observed a handful of times. This rearrangement joins TRBV10-3 to TRBJ1-1; D gene uncertain. The germline CDR1 and CDR2 sequences are ENHRY and SYGVKD. V lost 0 bases to trimming and J lost 3 bases, with 8 bases between them. This CDR3 has 14 residues. CDR3 bases: TGTGCCATCAGTGAGTCTGATGGGGACACTGAAGCTTTCTTT. Translating gives CAISESDGDTEAFF.

This clonotype was found a few times. This chain uses TRBV9 with TRBJ2-2, with TRBD1 identical over 7 bases. CDR3 size: 15 residues. V lost 3 bases to trimming and J lost 5 bases; unmatched junction nucleotides: 7. Germline CDR1 is SGDLS and CDR2 is YYNGEE. The CDR3 region has the DNA TGTGCCAGCAGCGACCGACAGGGTGGAACCGGGGAGCTGTTTTTT. It is translated as CASSDRQGGTGELFF.

The CDR3 region has the DNA TGTGCCACCGCCGACTTAGCGGATGAATACGAGCAGTACTTC. Protein sequence: CATADLADEYEQYF. The chain uses TRBV15 and TRBJ2-7; D might be TRBD2 (6 bases). The CDR3 has 14 residues. Trimming shortened V by 8 bases and J by 4 bases, and 18 bases separated the two germline ends. Germline-derived CDR1 and CDR2 are LNHNV and YYDKDF (reference sequence).

V and J are TRBV20-1 and TRBJ2-6; 9 nucleotides agree with TRBD1. CDR1 is DFQATT and CDR2 is SNEGSKA in the germline V gene (reference sequence). CDR3 length: 18 residues. With V trimmed by 2 bases and J by 2 bases, 10 bases remained unmatched. CDR3 sequence reads: CSARSRDREPAGANVLTF. In DNA form, the CDR3 reads TGCAGTGCTAGATCCCGGGACAGGGAGCCCGCTGGGGCCAACGTCCTGACTTTC.

This rearrangement joins TRBV29-1 to TRBJ2-5, with D tentatively TRBD1 or TRBD2 (6 bases each). The germline gives CDR1 SQVTM, CDR2 ANQGSEA. CDR3 length: 15 amino acids. V lost 8 bases and J lost 5, with 24 bases in between. CDR3 residues: CSPRQWADGGETQYF. DNA for the CDR3: TGCAGCCCACGGCAATGGGCGGACGGGGGCGAGACCCAGTACTTC.

The chain has TRBV5-1 and TRBJ2-1, with 12 nucleotides matching TRBD2. The ends lost 7 bases at V and 10 bases at J; junction bases unmatched: 12. CDR1 and CDR2 from the germline V gene are SGHRS and YFSETQ. The CDR3 is made up of 15 amino acids. The CDR3: CASASGRADIGEQFF. In nucleotides, the CDR3 is TGCGCCAGCGCTAGCGGGAGGGCCGATATTGGGGAGCAGTTCTTC.

This clonotype has only a few counts. The chain has TRBV6-1 and TRBJ2-2, with D possibly being TRBD1 (6 bases). Germline assignment: CDR1 MNHNS and CDR2 SASEGT. Trimming removed 1 base from V and 7 bases from J, with 13 bases in between. The CDR3 is 15 amino acids. The CDR3 region is CASSEGQGWVGELFF. In DNA form, the CDR3 reads TGTGCCAGCAGTGAAGGCCAGGGGTGGGTCGGGGAGCTGTTTTTT.

A remark on this clonotype: A much larger clone differs by one base, so this may be a read error. V and J are TRBV3-1 and TRBJ2-7, with 7 bases lining up with TRBD1. The CDR3 is 15 amino acids. Germline V gene lookup returns CDR1 LGHDT and CDR2 YNNKEL (reference sequence). The CDR3 nucleotides are TGTGTCAGCAGCCTGTCAGGACAGGCGTACTACGAGCAGTACTTC. It translates to CVSSLSGQAYYEQYF.

This clonotype has only a few counts. Written as DNA, the CDR3 is TGTGCCAGCAGCTTGGGATCCGGGACAGGGGGCAATTACGAGCAGTACTTC. Translation gives CASSLGSGTGGNYEQYF. This chain connects TRBV11-3 to TRBJ2-7; 12 nucleotides align to TRBD1. CDR1 is SGHNT and CDR2 is YENEEA in the germline V gene. This CDR3 is built from 17 residues. The V and J ends lost 3 bases and 4 bases, in that order; junction bases with no gene match: 10. The full variable domain, rest sourced from reference TRBV11-3 and TRBJ2-7, is EAGVVQSPRYKIIEKKQPVAFWCNPISGHNTLYWYLQNLGQGPELLIRYENEEAVDDSQLPKDRFSAERLKGVDSTLKIQPAELGDSAVYLCASSLGSGTGGNYEQYFGPGTRLTVT.

The sample holds a few counts of this clonotype. The junction departs from germline at one end; a sequencing error may be responsible. The J gene is TRBJ2-7, the V gene TRBV12-3 or TRBV12-4; 10 bases agree with TRBD1. This CDR3 comprises 15 residues. The CDR3: CTSSRDRGDDYEQYF. CDR3 sequence (DNA): TGTACCAGCAGTCGGGACAGGGGCGACGACTACGAGCAGTACTTC.

This clonotype was detected only a few times. The chain employs TRBV6-1 and TRBJ2-1; D may be TRBD1 (6 bases). Trimming pared 7 bases from V and 7 bases from J, leaving 14 bases between. Per germline, CDR1 MNHNS and CDR2 SASEGT. This CDR3 has 13 residues. This CDR3 reads CASTNARGNEQFF. The CDR3, as DNA: TGTGCCAGCACAAATGCTAGGGGGAATGAGCAGTTCTTC.

This clonotype was counted a few times. The chain joins TRBV10-3 to TRBJ2-7, with TRBD2 matching 9 bases. Germline loops: CDR1 ENHRY, CDR2 SYGVKD. The V gene end was trimmed by 4 bases and the J gene end by 1 base; junction bases not matched to a gene: 8. The CDR3 length is 16 residues. CDR3 in DNA: TGTGCCATCAGTGCCGGGACTAGCTCTTCTTCCTACGAGCAGTACTTC. This codes for CAISAGTSSSSYEQYF.

Turning to this clonotype: A much larger clone is a single base away; this may be a read error. The chain recombines TRBV28 with TRBJ2-7; 9 bases are a match to TRBD2. The trim removed 8 bases at V and 8 bases at J, leaving 7 bases unmatched. The length of the CDR3 is 12 residues. Looked up from germline, CDR1 is MDHEN and CDR2 is SYDVKM. The CDR3: CASGLAPYKQYF. The CDR3 coding sequence is TGTGCCAGCGGACTAGCGCCGTACAAGCAGTACTTC.

This clonotype was detected only a few times. This chain links TRBV28 with TRBJ2-1; D remains ambiguous. The V gene's germline CDR1 is MDHEN and CDR2 SYDVKM. This CDR3 has 13 amino acids. Trimming removed 5 bases at V and 8 bases at J, with 13 bases between. The CDR3 DNA reads TGTGCCAGCAGTCTTCACCCCGGGCATGAGCAGTTCTTC. Translating it yields CASSLHPGHEQFF.

This clonotype has more than one count but fewer than ten. The chain employs TRBV27 and TRBJ2-3, with D perhaps being TRBD1 or TRBD2 (5 bases each). V was cut by 2 bases and J by 6 bases, with 12 bases left in between. The CDR3 covers 14 residues. Germline V gene lookup returns CDR1 MNHEY and CDR2 SMNVEV (reference sequence). This chain's CDR3 is CASSLEGHMDTQYF. CDR3 bases: TGTGCCAGCAGTTTAGAGGGGCATATGGATACGCAGTATTTT.

This clonotype appeared a few times. The rearrangement links TRBV7-8 to TRBJ2-2; D might be TRBD1 (6 bases). Looked up from germline, CDR1 is SGHVS and CDR2 is FQNEAQ. The V gene lost 3 bases and the J gene lost 1 base, with 15 bases spanning the gap. CDR3 length: 17 residues. CDR3 loop: CASSFQGTPQNTGELFF. The CDR3 bases are TGTGCCAGCAGCTTTCAGGGGACACCACAGAACACCGGGGAGCTGTTTTTT. The variable domain in full, with the rest retrieved from reference TRBV7-8 and TRBJ2-2, is GAGVSQSPRYKVAKRGQDVALRCDPISGHVSLFWYQQALGQGPEFLTYFQNEAQLDKSGLPSDRFFAERPEGSVSTLKIQRTQQEDSAVYLCASSFQGTPQNTGELFFGEGSRLTVL.

This CDR3 reads CAIRADNWGETQYF. In DNA, the CDR3 is TGTGCCATCAGAGCGGACAACTGGGGAGAGACCCAGTACTTC. The chain links TRBV10-3 to TRBJ2-5; D possibly matches TRBD1 or TRBD2 (5 bases each). CDR3 size: 14 residues. Germline values: CDR1 ENHRY, CDR2 SYGVKD. V lost 6 bases, J lost 4 bases, and 15 bases lay in between.

This clonotype showed up just a few times. The CDR3 nucleotides read TGCAGTGCCCGACTAGGCTTAAGAGGCGAGCAGTACTTC. Translated: CSARLGLRGEQYF. The rearrangement joins TRBV20-1 to TRBJ2-7; D may be TRBD2 (6 bases). V shed 6 bases and J shed 6 bases, with 18 bases lying between them. In germline, CDR1 is DFQATT, CDR2 SNEGSKA (reference sequence). The CDR3 has 13 amino acids.

Ten or more counts support this clonotype. This sequence joins TRBV2 and TRBJ2-7, with TRBD2 matching over 7 bases. CDR1 and CDR2 from the germline V gene are SNHLY and FYNNEI. V trimming: 8 bases; J trimming: 4 bases; junction bases outside the gene matches: 5. CDR3 length: 12 amino acids. CDR3 in DNA: TGTGCCAGCCAGGTGGGAGGGTACGAGCAGTACTTC. Protein sequence: CASQVGGYEQYF.

This chain joins TRBV11-2 and TRBJ2-7; possibly TRBD1 for D (5 bases). This CDR3 comprises 15 residues. Trimming pared 1 base from V and 0 bases from J, leaving 10 bases between. Germline V gives CDR1 SGHAT, CDR2 FQNNGV. The DNA for the CDR3 is TGTGCCAGCAGCTTAGGGGGCGGCACCTCCTACGAGCAGTACTTC. Encoded protein: CASSLGGGTSYEQYF.

Only a few counts were recorded for this clonotype. The rearrangement links TRBV7-3 to TRBJ2-5; TRBD2 might be the D (5 bases). The CDR3 has 15 amino acids. V was cut by 5 bases and J by 5 bases, with 18 bases left in between. Germline V gene sequence: CDR1 SGHTA, CDR2 FQGTGA. CDR3 coding DNA: TGTGCCAGCAGCGAAAACGGACTCTCAACCGAGACCCAGTACTTC. This sequence encodes CASSENGLSTETQYF. The whole variable domain, remainder taken from reference TRBV7-3 and TRBJ2-5, is GAGVSQTPSNKVTEKGKYVELRCDPISGHTALYWYRQSLGQGPEFLIYFQGTGAADDSGLPNDRFFAVRPEGSVSTLKIQRTERGDSAVYLCASSENGLSTETQYFGPGTRLLVL.

This clonotype was seen at least ten times. J is TRBJ1-2 and V is TRBV7-8; 7 nucleotides agree with TRBD1. Germline V gene data show CDR1 as SGHVS and CDR2 as FQNEAQ. J was trimmed by 4 bases and V by 1 base; bases with no gene match: 6. This CDR3 has 15 amino acids. CDR3 sequence: CASSLGGGQLYGYTF. The CDR3 DNA is TGTGCCAGCAGCTTAGGGGGGGGACAGCTCTATGGCTACACCTTC.